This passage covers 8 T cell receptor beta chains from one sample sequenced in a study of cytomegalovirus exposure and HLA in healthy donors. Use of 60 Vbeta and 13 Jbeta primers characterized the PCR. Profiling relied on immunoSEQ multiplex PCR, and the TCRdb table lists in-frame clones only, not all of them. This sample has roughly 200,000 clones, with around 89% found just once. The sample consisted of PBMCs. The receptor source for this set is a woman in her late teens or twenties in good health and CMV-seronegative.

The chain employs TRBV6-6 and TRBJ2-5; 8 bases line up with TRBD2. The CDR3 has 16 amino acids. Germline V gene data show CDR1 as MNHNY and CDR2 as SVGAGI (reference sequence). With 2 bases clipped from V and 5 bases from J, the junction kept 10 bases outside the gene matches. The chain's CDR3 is CASSYGAAGDGETQYF. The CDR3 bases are TGTGCCAGCAGTTACGGTGCAGCGGGGGACGGGGAGACCCAGTACTTC.

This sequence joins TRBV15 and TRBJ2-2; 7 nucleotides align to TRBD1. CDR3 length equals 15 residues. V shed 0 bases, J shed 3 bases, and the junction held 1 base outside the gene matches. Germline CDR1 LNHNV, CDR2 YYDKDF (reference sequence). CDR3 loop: CATSREGQYTGELFF. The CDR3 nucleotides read TGTGCCACCAGCAGAGAGGGACAGTACACCGGGGAGCTGTTTTTT.

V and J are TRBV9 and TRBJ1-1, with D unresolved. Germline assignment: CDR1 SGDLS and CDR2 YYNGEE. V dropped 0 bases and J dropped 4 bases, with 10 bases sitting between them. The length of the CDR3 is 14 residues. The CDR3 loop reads CASSVGEVGTEAFF. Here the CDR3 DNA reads TGTGCCAGCAGCGTAGGGGAGGTGGGCACTGAAGCTTTCTTT.

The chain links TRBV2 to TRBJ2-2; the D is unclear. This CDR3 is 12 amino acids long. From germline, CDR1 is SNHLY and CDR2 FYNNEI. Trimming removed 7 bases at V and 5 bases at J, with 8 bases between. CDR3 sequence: CASNELTGELFF. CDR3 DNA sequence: TGTGCCAGCAACGAACTAACCGGGGAGCTGTTTTTT. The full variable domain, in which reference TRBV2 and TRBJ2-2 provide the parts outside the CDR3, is EPEVTQTPSHQVTQMGQEVILRCVPISNHLYFYWYRQILGQKVEFLVSFYNNEISEKSEIFDDQFSVERPDGSNFTLKIRSTKLEDSAMYFCASNELTGELFFGEGSRLTVL.

CDR3 DNA: TGTGCCAGCAGTGTACGCAGGGGGGATTCACCCCTCCACTTT. Its protein is CASSVRRGDSPLHF. The gene calls are TRBV2 and TRBJ1-6; the match to TRBD1 covers 7 bases. Trimming took 4 bases from V and 8 from J; bases not matched to a gene: 5. Germline V gene sequence: CDR1 SNHLY, CDR2 FYNNEI. The CDR3 has 14 residues.

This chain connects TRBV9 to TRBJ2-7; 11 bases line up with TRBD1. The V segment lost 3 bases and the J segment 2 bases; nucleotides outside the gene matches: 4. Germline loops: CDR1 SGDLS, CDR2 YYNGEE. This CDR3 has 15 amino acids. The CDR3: CASSAGTGGTYEQYF. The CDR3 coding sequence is TGTGCCAGCAGCGCCGGGACAGGGGGTACCTACGAGCAGTACTTC. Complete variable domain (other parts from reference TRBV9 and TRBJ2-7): DSGVTQTPKHLITATGQRVTLRCSPRSGDLSVYWYQQSLDQGLQFLIQYYNGEERAKGNILERFSAQQFPDLHSELNLSSLELGDSALYFCASSAGTGGTYEQYFGPGTRLTVT.

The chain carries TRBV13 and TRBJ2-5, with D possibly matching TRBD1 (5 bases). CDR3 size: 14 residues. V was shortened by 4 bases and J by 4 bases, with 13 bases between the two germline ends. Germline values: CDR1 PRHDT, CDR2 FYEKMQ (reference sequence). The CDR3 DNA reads TGTGCCAGCAGCTATACATCTCAGGGAGAGACCCAGTACTTC. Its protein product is CASSYTSQGETQYF.

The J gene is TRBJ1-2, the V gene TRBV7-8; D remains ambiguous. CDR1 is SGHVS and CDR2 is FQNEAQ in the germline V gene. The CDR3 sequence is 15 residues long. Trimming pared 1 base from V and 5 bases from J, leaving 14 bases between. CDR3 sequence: CASSLGNRRLYGYTF. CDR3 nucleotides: TGTGCCAGCAGCTTAGGGAATCGGAGGTTATATGGCTACACCTTC.